This T cell receptor beta chain was found in a study of cytomegalovirus exposure and HLA in healthy donors. Study-wide results and limits: Around 18,000 TCR beta sequences were associated with HLA alleles at 0.05 false discovery rate in a later analysis.

The donors comprised healthy bone marrow donors. A word on this clone: The antigen remains undetermined.

The PCR employed 60 Vbeta primers together with 13 Jbeta primers. In the study's own analysis: A later analysis counted about 80 million unique TCR beta chains, around 10 million shared. The protocol was immunoSEQ multiplex PCR, while the TCRdb copy is restricted to in-frame clones and leaves out a portion. The DNA was the basis for D and trimming; V, J and clone size are from that table. The sample lists nearly 110,000 clones; 71% were seen once. The sequence came from a female donor in good health and CMV-seronegative. The sequencing sample was made of PBMCs.

CDR3 protein: CASSPKRRGNTGELFF. The CDR3 DNA follows: TGTGCCAGCAGCCCAAAGAGGAGGGGGAACACCGGGGAGCTGTTTTTT. The V call is TRBV7-8, the J call TRBJ2-2; perhaps TRBD2 as D (6 bases). The V end was cut by 5 bases, the J end by 1 base, with 14 bases between. Germline loops: CDR1 SGHVS, CDR2 FQNEAQ. There are 16 residues in the CDR3.